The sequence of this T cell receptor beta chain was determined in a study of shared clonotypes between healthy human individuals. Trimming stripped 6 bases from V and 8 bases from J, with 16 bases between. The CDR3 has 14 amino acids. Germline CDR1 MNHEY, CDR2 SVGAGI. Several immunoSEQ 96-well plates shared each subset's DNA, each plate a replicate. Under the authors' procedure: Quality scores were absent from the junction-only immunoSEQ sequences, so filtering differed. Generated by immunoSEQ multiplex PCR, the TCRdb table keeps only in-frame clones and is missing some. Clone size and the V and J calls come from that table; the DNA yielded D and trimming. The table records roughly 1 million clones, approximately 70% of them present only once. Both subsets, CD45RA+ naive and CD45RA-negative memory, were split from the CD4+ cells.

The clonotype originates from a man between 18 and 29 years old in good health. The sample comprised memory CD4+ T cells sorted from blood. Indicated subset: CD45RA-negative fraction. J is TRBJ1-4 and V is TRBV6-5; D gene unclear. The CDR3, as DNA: TGTGCCAGCAGCGTATCGGAGATCTCGGAAAAACTGTTTTTT. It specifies CASSVSEISEKLFF.